What follows are 23 T cell receptor beta chains derived from one specimen sequenced in a study of OX40 agonist ivuxolimab in advanced cancers. Assay: immunoSEQ multiplex PCR; the TCRdb copy retains only in-frame clones and omits some. Among under 45,000 clones listed, about 83% were seen once. The input for sequencing was CD4+ or CD8+ T cells sorted from blood, taken in a trial of the OX40 agonist ivuxolimab. These receptors came from an adult with an advanced solid tumor such as melanoma, head and neck, liver or kidney cancer.

CDR3 sequence: CATPITPGRTTDTQYF. The CDR3 DNA sequence: TGTGCCACGCCTATAACCCCAGGGCGCACTACAGATACGCAGTATTTT. The J gene is TRBJ2-3, the V gene TRBV18, with D tentatively TRBD1 (5 bases). V was clipped by 10 bases and J by 3 bases, with 23 bases between them. Germline lookup yields CDR1 KGHSH and CDR2 LQKENI. The CDR3 runs to 16 residues.

In nucleotides, the CDR3 is TGTGCCAGCAGCTTCGGACAGGGGGCAGATCAGCCCCAGCATTTT. This gives the protein CASSFGQGADQPQHF. The chain uses TRBV11-2 and TRBJ1-5; 11 bases match TRBD1. Unmatched junction bases numbered 3, after V lost 3 bases and J lost 5 bases. The CDR3 loop spans 15 amino acids. The germline gives CDR1 SGHAT, CDR2 FQNNGV.

This clone has just a few counts. The V and J genes are TRBV2 and TRBJ1-3, with D perhaps matching TRBD1 (5 bases). Trimming left V 10 bases short and J 4 bases short, with 8 bases between. The CDR3 has 11 amino acids. Germline V lookup: CDR1 SNHLY, CDR2 FYNNEI. The CDR3 nucleotides are TGTGCCACCTACAGGGGAAACACCATATATTTT. Amino acid sequence: CATYRGNTIYF.

J is TRBJ2-5 and V is TRBV5-5; 13 bases fit TRBD2. The CDR3 spans 16 residues. V was clipped by 0 bases and J by 9 bases; unmatched bases: 8. Germline lookup yields CDR1 SGHKS and CDR2 YYEKEE (reference sequence). The CDR3 DNA follows: TGTGCCAGCAGCTTGGAAGGACTAGCGGGGGCGGAGGCCCAGTACTTC. Residues: CASSLEGLAGAEAQYF.

V gene TRBV7-3 combines with J gene TRBJ2-3, with D possibly being TRBD1 or TRBD2 (5 bases each). CDR3 size: 17 residues. CDR1 SGHTA and CDR2 FQGTGA come from the germline V gene. V lost 0 bases and J 1 base, leaving 14 bases between the germline ends. The CDR3 loop is CASSLTGRTVGTDTQYF. The DNA of the CDR3 is TGTGCCAGCAGCTTAACGGGGCGGACTGTGGGCACAGATACGCAGTATTTT.

The chain's CDR3 is CASSPRTYSPLHF. The CDR3 nucleotides read TGTGCCAGCAGCCCTCGGACTTATTCACCCCTCCACTTT. The gene calls are TRBV6-5 and TRBJ1-6; no firm D call. Germline V gene data show CDR1 as MNHEY and CDR2 as SVGAGI. Between the trimmed V and J ends, which lost 6 bases and 8 bases, there was a span of 11 bases. This CDR3 contains 13 residues.

This clone was observed once. V gene TRBV6-4 combines with J gene TRBJ2-1, with 7 positions matching TRBD1. The germline CDR1 and CDR2 sequences are MRHNA and SNTAGT. The junction had 5 bases not matched to a gene; V was cut back by 3 bases and J by 0 bases. The CDR3 is made up of 16 amino acids. Here the CDR3 DNA reads TGTGCCAGCAGTGATTACAGGGGTCCCTCCTACAATGAGCAGTTCTTC. Residues: CASSDYRGPSYNEQFF.

This chain joins TRBV6-5 and TRBJ2-1, with D perhaps being TRBD1 or TRBD2 (5 bases each). Trimming took 4 bases from V and 6 from J, leaving 13 bases between them. This CDR3 spans 14 amino acids. Germline V gives CDR1 MNHEY, CDR2 SVGAGI. The DNA of the CDR3 is TGTGCCAGCAGTTCCCGGCCGGGACGCAATGAGCAGTTCTTC. Protein: CASSSRPGRNEQFF.

This chain links TRBV6-1 with TRBJ1-1; D is uncertain. CDR3 size: 13 residues. CDR1 is MNHNS, CDR2 SASEGT, per germline. Trimming shortened V by 0 bases and J by 6 bases, and 8 bases separated the two germline ends. The CDR3: CASSEAGRSEAFF. The CDR3 nucleotides are TGTGCCAGCAGTGAAGCAGGCAGATCTGAAGCTTTCTTT.

Remarks on this clone: A junction end diverges from the germline sequence, so it may reflect a read error. The genes are TRBV5-6 and TRBJ1-1; 9 bases are shared with TRBD1. CDR1 is SGHDT, CDR2 YYEEEE, per germline. The CDR3 loop spans 16 amino acids. The CDR3 loop reads CASSPVDRTGGGEFLF. CDR3 bases: TGTGCCAGCAGCCCCGTAGACCGTACAGGGGGCGGAGAATTTCTCTTT.

V gene TRBV27 combines with J gene TRBJ2-7; D may be TRBD2 (5 bases). This CDR3 contains 13 residues. V was clipped by 5 bases and J by 1 base, with 9 bases between them. Germline-derived CDR1 and CDR2 are MNHEY and SMNVEV (reference sequence). The CDR3 region has the DNA TGTGCCAGCAGTCAATGGGAGTCCTACGAGCAGTACTTC. Translated, it gives CASSQWESYEQYF.

This clone was counted a single time. The rearrangement links TRBV5-1 to TRBJ2-3, with D hard to call. The length of the CDR3 is 16 residues. The V gene lost 4 bases and the J gene lost 1 base, with 16 bases spanning the gap. Germline CDR1 SGHRS, CDR2 YFSETQ. CDR3: CASSTEIRIGTDTQYF. The CDR3 nucleotides read TGCGCCAGCAGCACGGAGATTAGGATTGGCACAGATACGCAGTATTTT.

This clone was observed a handful of times. The CDR3 protein is CASSVEPGQGSEAFF. The CDR3 bases are TGTGCCAGCAGCGTGGAACCGGGACAGGGGAGTGAAGCTTTCTTT. This chain connects TRBV9 to TRBJ1-1; 10 bases line up with TRBD1. The V gene end was trimmed by 2 bases and the J gene end by 7 bases; junction bases not matched to a gene: 8. Looked up from germline, CDR1 is SGDLS and CDR2 is YYNGEE. CDR3 size: 15 residues.

V gene TRBV6-5 combines with J gene TRBJ1-2; D is ambiguous. In germline, CDR1 is MNHEY, CDR2 SVGAGI. The length of the CDR3 is 13 residues. Trimming removed 6 bases from V and 8 bases from J, with 16 bases in between. The CDR3 bases are TGTGCCAGCAGCAACTCCCTTGGAGAGGGCTACACCTTC. Translating gives CASSNSLGEGYTF.

The chain couples TRBV5-6 to TRBJ1-6; D is possibly TRBD1 (5 bases). Trimming removed 0 bases at V and 11 bases at J, with 12 bases between. From germline, CDR1 is SGHDT and CDR2 YYEEEE. This CDR3 has 14 residues. The DNA for the CDR3 is TGTGCCAGCAGCTTGGGGGCAGGGATGGCACCCCTCCACTTT. It is translated as CASSLGAGMAPLHF.

The chain recombines TRBV4-1 with TRBJ1-4; 8 bases map to TRBD1. This CDR3 region has 15 residues. CDR1 is MGHRA, CDR2 YSYEKL, per germline. V dropped 3 bases and J dropped 8; count of bases not matched to a gene: 8. The CDR3 DNA reads TGCGCCAGCAGCCAGCAAGGACAGGGTCAGGAAAAACTGTTTTTT. Its translation is CASSQQGQGQEKLFF.

This clone was picked up a small number of times. The chain has TRBV5-6 and TRBJ1-6; D gene uncertain. The germline V and J ends were trimmed by 4 bases and 8 bases, with 10 bases remaining between them. The CDR3 is made up of 13 amino acids. Germline assignment: CDR1 SGHDT and CDR2 YYEEEE. CDR3 nucleotide sequence: TGTGCCAGCAGCACGGACGTTGATTCACCCCTCCACTTT. It is translated as CASSTDVDSPLHF.

The chain combines TRBV19 with TRBJ1-1; D is perhaps TRBD1 (6 bases). The CDR3 is 15 residues long. V was pared by 3 bases and J by 5 bases, with 16 bases between. Germline V gene sequence: CDR1 LNHDA, CDR2 SQIVND (reference sequence). In nucleotides, the CDR3 is TGTGCCAGTAGTATGAACAGGGACCCGGGGACTGAAGCTTTCTTT. Translated, it gives CASSMNRDPGTEAFF.

V and J are TRBV7-6 and TRBJ2-1; D is possibly TRBD2 (6 bases). The CDR3 is 14 amino acids. V was pared by 4 bases and J by 3 bases, with 10 bases between. Germline V CDR1 and CDR2: SGHVS, FNYEAQ. The CDR3 DNA is TGTGCCAGCAGCTCCGGGAGAAGCTACAATGAGCAGTTCTTC. This encodes CASSSGRSYNEQFF.

The chain employs TRBV6-5 and TRBJ1-6; the D gene is possibly TRBD1 (5 bases). The CDR3 extends over 14 amino acids. V shed 6 bases and J shed 7 bases, with 13 bases lying between them. Germline V lookup: CDR1 MNHEY, CDR2 SVGAGI. CDR3 protein: CASSPGTRNSPLHF. In nucleotides, the CDR3 is TGTGCCAGCAGCCCAGGGACTCGCAATTCACCCCTCCACTTT.

The count of this clone is one. The chain has TRBV11-2 and TRBJ1-2; D gene uncertain. Trimming stripped 5 bases from V and 4 bases from J, with 14 bases between. Germline loops: CDR1 SGHAT, CDR2 FQNNGV. This CDR3 comprises 14 residues. In DNA form, the CDR3 reads TGTGCCAGCAGCCGGCGGGAGGCTGGCTATGGCTACACCTTC. This translates into CASSRREAGYGYTF. Drawing the rest from reference TRBV11-2 and TRBJ1-2, the complete variable domain is EAGVAQSPRYKIIEKRQSVAFWCNPISGHATLYWYQQILGQGPKLLIQFQNNGVVDDSQLPKDRFSAERLKGVDSTLKIQPAKLEDSAVYLCASSRREAGYGYTFGSGTRLTVV.

The chain links TRBV5-1 to TRBJ2-1, with 8 bases that match TRBD1. Trimming took 4 bases from V and 9 from J; bases not matched to a gene: 9. Looked up from germline, CDR1 is SGHRS and CDR2 is YFSETQ. The CDR3 has 14 residues. The CDR3 here is CASSERTGSGEQFF. DNA of the CDR3: TGCGCCAGCAGCGAAAGGACAGGGTCTGGTGAGCAGTTCTTC.

Regarding this clone: Likely a read error: the CDR3 ends without its conserved phenylalanine or tryptophan. Because the CDR3's place on the DNA is in doubt, the DNA is left out and the CDR3 is given as listed by TCRdb. The CDR3 sequence: CASSEESGLCL. This rearrangement joins TRBV2 to TRBJ1-2; TRBD1 was called by the table and not checked on the DNA. The CDR3 is made up of 11 amino acids, end residues included. Germline V gene data show CDR1 as SNHLY and CDR2 as FYNNEI.